The clone carrying this T cell receptor (beta chain) was seen a few times. Its specificity is unknown. The sample comes from a study of blood T cells in healthy people across ages. Study outcomes and limitations: Higher diversity and more naive CD4+ cells were features of long-lived donors, compared to aged donors.

The second PCR ran about 6 to 12 cycles with a sample-barcoded 5' primer and J-beta primers. Every molecule of cDNA carried a tag from a template-switch adaptor with 12 random nucleotides. Each CDR3 protein is one row after TCRdb ran MiXCR on the 5' RACE reads. The sample lists some 860,000 distinct CDR3 sequences; around three fifths were seen once. Healthy Caucasian individuals from Russia aged roughly 6 to 95 served as donors. Per germline, CDR1 LGHDT and CDR2 YNNKEL (reference sequence). V dropped 1 base and J dropped 6; count of bases not matched to a gene: 8. The CDR3 sequence is 15 residues long.

This chain connects TRBV3-1 to TRBJ1-2, with 7 bases matching TRBD1. The clonotype originates from a man aged 35-49 years in good health. The source material was blood. The CDR3 DNA reads as TGTGCCAGCAGCCAAGTGGCGGGACAGTTACATGGCTACACCTTC. Its protein is CASSQVAGQLHGYTF.